The clone carrying this T cell receptor (beta chain) appeared many times. This specimen comes from a study of T cells in Graves' hyperthyroidism and ophthalmopathy. Overall study: Peripheral blood samples were taken at initial diagnosis, prior to any treatment.

Patients counted as stable if ophthalmopathy did not develop within 18 months. Patients aged 18 to 65 had newly diagnosed hyperthyroidism lasting under 2 months. Orbital computed tomography and thyroid ultrasound, together with serum TRAb and thyroxine and clinical symptoms, were used for diagnoses. The CDR3 loop spans 15 amino acids. V lost 6 bases, J lost 7 bases, and 21 bases lay in between. The V gene's germline CDR1 is SGHVS and CDR2 FQNEAQ. Amplified TCR beta CDR3 regions came from RNA transcripts. First-round RT-PCR targeting the TCR CDR3 was performed with the HTBI primer set. TCRdb itself ran the multiplex PCR reads through MiXCR, one entry per CDR3 protein. The sample includes 550,000 to 650,000 distinct CDR3 sequences, approximately 15% of them seen just once.

The sample consisted of blood. The receptor was isolated from a woman aged 35 to 49 with Graves' hyperthyroidism. The chain couples TRBV7-8 to TRBJ1-1, with D possibly TRBD1 on 6 matching bases. CDR3 in DNA: TGTGCCAGCAGTCCAGACGTGGGGGGCAGTGGTGAAGCTTTCTTT. Translated: CASSPDVGGSGEAFF.